Described below is a single T cell receptor beta chain sequence and its context. This clonotype has only a few counts. It has no known antigen specificity. No base quality information exists; no much larger clone differs at one position. Library prep was done by 5' RACE. The listed sequencing device is Illumina HiSeq 2500. A second PCR of roughly 7 to 11 cycles was performed with a sample-barcoded 5' primer and a J-beta primer mix. Each TCR beta cDNA molecule received a unique molecular identifier from a template-switch 5' adaptor carrying 12 random nucleotides. Each sample yielded at least 2.5 million CDR3-containing paired-end reads. All of the RNA was converted into first-strand cDNA using the Mint cDNA synthesis kit, with a TRBC-specific oligonucleotide serving as the primer. Following uracil-DNA glycosylase treatment, all cDNA underwent a first 18-cycle PCR with the universal primers M1SS and BC2_uni_R. In the original analysis: Each sample was normalized by randomly selecting 1 million high-quality reads, each carrying a distinct molecular identifier. Instead of being binned into consensus sequences, reads that shared molecular identifiers were thrown out. CDR3 identification, clonotype clustering and error correction used MiTCR with a Q25 quality threshold and the strictest error-elimination algorithm. Lower-bound total TCR beta diversity was estimated with a nonparametric unseen species model using Euler transformation. Through fastp at Q25 and MiXCR, TCRdb rebuilt clones from the public reads, retaining in-frame beta chains. Rows matching on CDR3 protein sequence are summarized as one entry with the most common DNA and genes. These V and J calls rely on TCRdb rather than the paper's analysis. The sample table holds roughly 1.5 million distinct CDR3 sequences, of which less than 45% were seen once. The top ten clones comprise 4% of the sample.

Donors were 39 systemically healthy Caucasian individuals from Russia aged roughly 6 to 95 years. Ten milliliters of peripheral blood were drawn from each donor into EDTA-treated Vacutainer tubes. PBMCs were isolated by Ficoll-Paque density-gradient centrifugation, with at least 6.5 million obtained per sample. Total RNA was extracted from PBMCs with Trizol reagent, with at least 6 micrograms obtained per sample. Naive CD45RAhigh/CD27high T cell percentages were measured by flow cytometry on a PBMC aliquot from every donor. These data come from a study of blood T cells in healthy people across ages (dated by TCRdb to the mid-2010s). The study in broad terms: In model experiments, template switching captured about one uniquely barcoded TCR beta cDNA molecule for every two T cells. Using deep sequencing normalized with unique cDNA molecular identifiers, the study measured how TCR beta repertoire diversity changes with age. The donors were divided into four age groups: young (average around 15 years), middle-aged (under 40), aged (approximately 64) and long-lived (around 80). To avoid experimental bias, donors of different ages were randomly spread across the sequencing lanes. For two donors (one aged 18 to 30 and one aged 80 or older), the study analyzed two additional independent replicas of 1 million unique cDNA reads from the same blood draw.

After removal of 7 bases from V and 4 bases from J, the junction retains 6 bases not matched to a gene. From cysteine to phenylalanine, the CDR3 is 13 amino acids long. Just the 39-base CDR3 DNA is kept, in frame starting at base 1. CDR1 and CDR2, looked up from the germline V gene, are SGHVS and FNYEAQ. Results the study describes overall, beyond this receptor: As age increased, observed TCR beta diversity per million T cells dropped in a roughly linear way, and a significant reduction was already evident by age approximately 40. Donor CMV infection status was unknown, potentially confounding age-related changes in expanded clonotypes. The percentage of naive T cells measured by flow cytometry correlated strongly with observed TCR beta diversity. The long-lived group showed more naive CD4+ T cells, fewer expanded clones and increased TCR diversity than the aged group, suggesting age selection. Estimates of total diversity based on one million sequenced T cells were regarded as lower bounds and as underestimates. Because profiling used bulk unsorted PBMCs, naive and antigen-experienced compartments could not be compared conclusively.

Source material: blood. The clonotype was recovered from a woman aged 18-29 years in good health. The rearrangement joined TRBV7-6 to TRBJ2-7; 8 central bases correspond to TRBD1. CDR3 region: CASTRDRGYEQYF. The nucleotide sequence reads as follows: TGTGCCAGCACCCGTGACAGGGGTTACGAGCAGTACTTC. With the rest looked up from the reference TRBV7-6 and TRBJ2-7 genes rather than sequenced, the full variable domain is GAGVSQSPRYKVTKRGQDVALRCDPISGHVSLYWYRQALGQGPEFLTYFNYEAQQDKSGLPNDRFSAERPEGSISTLTIQRTEQRDSAMYRCASTRDRGYEQYFGPGTRLTVT.